This TCR beta chain was sequenced for a study of Ad26.COV2.S vaccination and SARS-CoV-2 variants. Clones were read by immunoSEQ multiplex PCR, and TCRdb kept only the in-frame ones, dropping some. The table includes hundreds of thousands of clones, about nine tenths detected once. Regarding treatment: about 20 received Ad26.COV2.S at low or high dose, single or two shots; a few received placebo; per-sample allocation not given. Each sample was drawn 63 days after the first injection (of vaccine or placebo). Sequencing used peripheral blood, obtained in a trial of Ad26.COV2.S vaccine versus placebo. The source is a person between 18 and 65 years old who received the Ad26.COV2.S COVID-19 vaccine or a placebo.

The CDR3 DNA reads TGTGCCAGTGAGACAGGGGCGTACGGTGGCTACACCTTC. The encoded protein is CASETGAYGGYTF. This chain joins TRBV19 and TRBJ1-2; the match to TRBD1 covers 8 bases. The CDR3 totals 13 residues. V was pared by 8 bases and J by 7 bases, with 9 bases of the junction left unmatched. Germline V CDR1 and CDR2: LNHDA, SQIVND (reference sequence).